The T cell receptor beta chain under discussion was sequenced for a study of blood T cell repertoires in COVID-19. At the level of the study: The origin of the acute and convalescent COVID-19 samples was the United States, Italy and Spain.

The method was immunoSEQ multiplex PCR; TCRdb's version includes in-frame clones alone and lacks a portion of them. The data show roughly 220,000 clones, about 80% seen once. Each participant's cohort was designated according to participant-reported clinical history. Sequencing used PBMCs or T cells enriched from blood (not recorded which). This receptor was taken from a woman aged 35 to 49 with acute COVID-19.

The CDR3 DNA follows: TGTGCCAGCAGCCAAGGTGAAGGGGGCTTCTACGAGCAGTACTTC. Translation gives CASSQGEGGFYEQYF. This chain connects TRBV3-1 (or the pseudogene TRBV3-2) to TRBJ2-7, with TRBD1 matching 7 bases. The CDR3 length is 15 residues. Trimming cost V 1 base and J 3 bases; bases outside gene matches: 6. Germline-derived CDR1 and CDR2 are LGHDT and YNNKEL (reference sequence).